This is a list of T cell receptor beta chains from one sample in a study of blood T cell repertoires in COVID-19. Profiling relied on immunoSEQ multiplex PCR, and the TCRdb table lists in-frame clones only, not all of them. The sample holds 150,000 to 200,000 clones, 81% seen once. Sequencing was done on a sample of peripheral blood. Every receptor here comes from a human donor in a cohort sampled during active COVID-19. The CDR3 runs from the conserved cysteine through the conserved F or W. The order of the fields is clone size, CDR3 length, V gene, D gene, J gene, CDR3 protein, CDR3 DNA. D genes are given only for firm matches. The listing skips clone size in some rows; elsewhere it reads once, few, many or a size class.

clone_size: -; cdr3_length: 15; v_call: TRBV10-2; d_call: TRBD1; j_call: TRBJ2-7; cdr3_aa: CASSESGQGAYEQYF; cdr3_nt: TGCGCCAGCAGTGAGTCGGGACAGGGGGCCTACGAGCAGTACTTC
clone_size: -; cdr3_length: 14; v_call: TRBV3-1/TRBV3-2; d_call: -; j_call: TRBJ1-5; cdr3_aa: CASSQEVVNQPQHF; cdr3_nt: TGTGCCAGCAGCCAAGAGGTAGTTAATCAGCCCCAGCATTTT
clone_size: -; cdr3_length: 16; v_call: TRBV5-5; d_call: TRBD2; j_call: TRBJ2-5; cdr3_aa: CASSFASGGTQETQYF; cdr3_nt: TGTGCCAGCAGCTTTGCTAGCGGGGGGACCCAAGAGACCCAGTACTTC
clone_size: -; cdr3_length: 14; v_call: TRBV4-1; d_call: -; j_call: TRBJ2-4; cdr3_aa: CARAEVPAKNIQYF; cdr3_nt: TGCGCCCGCGCTGAGGTTCCAGCCAAAAACATTCAGTACTTC
clone_size: -; cdr3_length: 14; v_call: TRBV7-2; d_call: TRBD2; j_call: TRBJ2-7; cdr3_aa: CASSLSGSTYEQYF; cdr3_nt: TGTGCCAGCAGCCTCAGCGGGAGTACCTACGAGCAGTACTTC
clone_size: -; cdr3_length: 16; v_call: TRBV18; d_call: -; j_call: TRBJ1-5; cdr3_aa: CASSRREAALNQPQHF; cdr3_nt: TGTGCCAGCTCACGTCGGGAGGCAGCGCTCAATCAGCCCCAGCATTTT
clone_size: -; cdr3_length: 13; v_call: TRBV7-6; d_call: -; j_call: TRBJ2-5; cdr3_aa: CASTRRIGETQYF; cdr3_nt: TGTGCCAGCACCCGGCGGATCGGGGAGACCCAGTACTTC
clone_size: few; cdr3_length: 15; v_call: TRBV4-3; d_call: TRBD1; j_call: TRBJ2-7; cdr3_aa: CASSQAGQGALEQYF; cdr3_nt: TGCGCCAGCAGCCAAGCGGGACAGGGGGCACTTGAGCAGTACTTC
clone_size: -; cdr3_length: 13; v_call: TRBV7-9; d_call: -; j_call: TRBJ1-4; cdr3_aa: CASPEGANEKLFF; cdr3_nt: TGTGCCAGCCCTGAGGGGGCTAATGAAAAACTGTTTTTT
clone_size: -; cdr3_length: 14; v_call: TRBV7-9; d_call: TRBD2; j_call: TRBJ2-1; cdr3_aa: CASSPLRGGNEQFF; cdr3_nt: TGTGCCAGCTCCCCTCTCCGCGGGGGAAATGAGCAGTTCTTC
clone_size: -; cdr3_length: 16; v_call: TRBV29-1; d_call: -; j_call: TRBJ2-3; cdr3_aa: CSAKGVGGLSTDTQYF; cdr3_nt: TGCAGCGCCAAGGGGGTCGGGGGGCTGAGCACAGATACGCAGTATTTT
clone_size: -; cdr3_length: 15; v_call: TRBV2; d_call: TRBD1; j_call: TRBJ1-2; cdr3_aa: CASSGGTGPRGGYTF; cdr3_nt: TGTGCCAGCAGTGGAGGGACAGGGCCGCGGGGTGGCTACACCTTC
clone_size: -; cdr3_length: 14; v_call: TRBV6-4; d_call: TRBD2; j_call: TRBJ2-5; cdr3_aa: CASSLAGGPETQYF; cdr3_nt: TGTGCCAGCAGTTTAGCGGGAGGGCCGGAGACCCAGTACTTC
clone_size: once; cdr3_length: 15; v_call: TRBV11-2; d_call: TRBD1; j_call: TRBJ1-6; cdr3_aa: CASSPNRDRGSPLHF; cdr3_nt: TGTGCCAGCAGCCCGAACCGGGACAGGGGTTCACCCCTCCACTTT
clone_size: few; cdr3_length: 15; v_call: TRBV11-2; d_call: TRBD2; j_call: TRBJ2-2; cdr3_aa: CASSPLSGDTGELFF; cdr3_nt: TGTGCCAGCAGCCCTCTTAGCGGGGACACCGGGGAGCTGTTTTTT
clone_size: -; cdr3_length: 13; v_call: TRBV4-3; d_call: -; j_call: TRBJ2-7; cdr3_aa: CASSQDWGDEQYF; cdr3_nt: TGCGCCAGCAGCCAAGATTGGGGCGACGAGCAGTACTTC
clone_size: -; cdr3_length: 13; v_call: TRBV9; d_call: -; j_call: TRBJ1-2; cdr3_aa: CASSVGPISGYTF; cdr3_nt: TGTGCCAGCAGCGTGGGCCCCATAAGTGGCTACACCTTC
clone_size: -; cdr3_length: 15; v_call: TRBV7-2; d_call: -; j_call: TRBJ1-5; cdr3_aa: CASSLFFDRNQPQHF; cdr3_nt: TGTGCCAGCAGCTTATTTTTCGACAGAAATCAGCCCCAGCATTTT
clone_size: once; cdr3_length: 11; v_call: TRBV6-5; d_call: -; j_call: TRBJ2-5; cdr3_aa: CASSSTGPQYF; cdr3_nt: TGTGCCAGCAGCTCTACAGGGCCCCAGTACTTC
clone_size: once; cdr3_length: 14; v_call: TRBV27; d_call: TRBD1; j_call: TRBJ1-1; cdr3_aa: CASSDRGPWTEAFF; cdr3_nt: TGTGCCAGCAGTGACAGGGGGCCTTGGACTGAAGCTTTCTTT
clone_size: few; cdr3_length: 14; v_call: TRBV5-1; d_call: TRBD1; j_call: TRBJ1-1; cdr3_aa: CASSLDTGGTEAFF; cdr3_nt: TGCGCCAGCAGCCTCGATACAGGGGGCACTGAAGCTTTCTTT
clone_size: -; cdr3_length: 12; v_call: TRBV12-3/TRBV12-4; d_call: -; j_call: TRBJ2-7; cdr3_aa: CASRYDSYEQYF; cdr3_nt: TGTGCCAGCAGATATGACAGCTACGAGCAGTACTTC
clone_size: -; cdr3_length: 13; v_call: TRBV2; d_call: -; j_call: TRBJ1-6; cdr3_aa: CASRDSFNSPLHF; cdr3_nt: TGTGCCAGCAGAGACAGTTTTAATTCACCCCTCCACTTT
clone_size: once; cdr3_length: 17; v_call: TRBV1; d_call: -; j_call: TRBJ2-1; cdr3_aa: CTSSQGLADKRYNEQFF; cdr3_nt: TGCACCAGCAGCCAAGGACTAGCCGATAAAAGGTACAATGAGCAGTTCTTC
clone_size: -; cdr3_length: 13; v_call: TRBV27; d_call: TRBD1; j_call: TRBJ2-7; cdr3_aa: CASSLRTGLEQYF; cdr3_nt: TGTGCCAGCAGTTTAAGGACAGGGCTCGAGCAGTACTTC
clone_size: -; cdr3_length: 15; v_call: TRBV7-8; d_call: -; j_call: TRBJ2-7; cdr3_aa: CASSLVQGSSYEQYF; cdr3_nt: TGTGCCAGCAGCTTAGTCCAGGGGTCCTCCTACGAGCAGTACTTC
clone_size: -; cdr3_length: 15; v_call: TRBV4-3; d_call: -; j_call: TRBJ1-5; cdr3_aa: CASSQVQGMGQPQHF; cdr3_nt: TGCGCCAGCAGCCAAGTTCAGGGGATGGGGCAGCCCCAGCATTTT
clone_size: -; cdr3_length: 16; v_call: TRBV7-2; d_call: -; j_call: TRBJ2-4; cdr3_aa: CASSLGTGAFKNIQYF; cdr3_nt: TGTGCCAGCAGCTTAGGCACAGGAGCTTTCAAAAACATTCAGTACTTC
clone_size: -; cdr3_length: 12; v_call: TRBV7-9; d_call: -; j_call: TRBJ2-1; cdr3_aa: CASSLNPREQFF; cdr3_nt: TGTGCCAGCAGCTTAAATCCGAGGGAGCAGTTCTTC
clone_size: -; cdr3_length: 17; v_call: TRBV7-2; d_call: -; j_call: TRBJ2-7; cdr3_aa: CASSLVRGTGSSYEQYF; cdr3_nt: TGTGCCAGCAGCTTAGTAAGGGGGACGGGGAGCTCCTACGAGCAGTACTTC
clone_size: -; cdr3_length: 14; v_call: TRBV2; d_call: TRBD1; j_call: TRBJ1-1; cdr3_aa: CASSDGQGHTEAFF; cdr3_nt: TGTGCCAGCAGTGATGGACAGGGCCACACTGAAGCTTTCTTT
clone_size: -; cdr3_length: 19; v_call: TRBV7-2; d_call: -; j_call: TRBJ1-2; cdr3_aa: CASSLPKTDFRLNEYGYTF; cdr3_nt: TGTGCCAGCAGCTTACCCAAAACAGACTTCAGACTAAACGAGTATGGCTACACCTTC
clone_size: -; cdr3_length: 12; v_call: TRBV30; d_call: TRBD1; j_call: TRBJ1-1; cdr3_aa: CAWGTANTEAFF; cdr3_nt: TGTGCCTGGGGGACAGCTAACACTGAAGCTTTCTTT
clone_size: few; cdr3_length: 15; v_call: TRBV3-1/TRBV3-2; d_call: -; j_call: TRBJ1-1; cdr3_aa: CASSWVGGRDTEAFF; cdr3_nt: TGTGCCAGCAGCTGGGTCGGGGGGCGGGACACTGAAGCTTTCTTT
clone_size: -; cdr3_length: 12; v_call: TRBV7-6; d_call: -; j_call: TRBJ1-1; cdr3_aa: CASSSRPGEAFF; cdr3_nt: TGTGCCAGCAGCTCTCGGCCGGGTGAAGCTTTCTTT
clone_size: -; cdr3_length: 15; v_call: TRBV7-9; d_call: TRBD2; j_call: TRBJ2-1; cdr3_aa: CASRASGSVYNEQFF; cdr3_nt: TGTGCCAGCCGGGCTAGCGGGAGTGTCTACAATGAGCAGTTCTTC
clone_size: -; cdr3_length: 14; v_call: TRBV7-3; d_call: TRBD1; j_call: TRBJ2-1; cdr3_aa: CASSRGQGAYEQFF; cdr3_nt: TGTGCCAGCAGCCGGGGACAGGGGGCATATGAGCAGTTCTTC
clone_size: -; cdr3_length: 19; v_call: TRBV15; d_call: -; j_call: TRBJ1-4; cdr3_aa: CATSRDPRGARVTNEKLFF; cdr3_nt: TGTGCCACCAGCAGAGATCCCCGGGGGGCGCGGGTTACTAATGAAAAACTGTTTTTT
clone_size: few; cdr3_length: 15; v_call: TRBV5-1; d_call: -; j_call: TRBJ1-4; cdr3_aa: CASSLGRGEGEKLFF; cdr3_nt: TGCGCCAGCAGCTTGGGTCGGGGGGAAGGAGAAAAACTGTTTTTT
clone_size: -; cdr3_length: 15; v_call: TRBV12-5; d_call: TRBD1; j_call: TRBJ1-3; cdr3_aa: CASGLGASDRDTIYF; cdr3_nt: TGTGCTAGTGGTTTGGGGGCCTCAGACAGGGACACCATATATTTT
clone_size: -; cdr3_length: 13; v_call: TRBV18; d_call: -; j_call: TRBJ1-5; cdr3_aa: CASSPQGNQPQHF; cdr3_nt: TGTGCCAGCTCACCCCAGGGCAATCAGCCCCAGCATTTT
clone_size: -; cdr3_length: 14; v_call: TRBV7-9; d_call: -; j_call: TRBJ2-5; cdr3_aa: CASSFTGPEETQYF; cdr3_nt: TGTGCCAGCAGCTTTACAGGGCCCGAGGAGACCCAGTACTTC
clone_size: -; cdr3_length: 18; v_call: TRBV18; d_call: -; j_call: TRBJ2-5; cdr3_aa: CASSPRPPGLVSQETQYF; cdr3_nt: TGTGCCAGCTCACCACGCCCTCCGGGGTTGGTAAGCCAAGAGACCCAGTACTTC
clone_size: -; cdr3_length: 16; v_call: TRBV5-5; d_call: TRBD1; j_call: TRBJ2-5; cdr3_aa: CASKLTGTGGGETQYF; cdr3_nt: TGTGCCAGCAAATTAACCGGGACAGGGGGCGGGGAGACCCAGTACTTC
clone_size: few; cdr3_length: 16; v_call: TRBV2; d_call: -; j_call: TRBJ1-4; cdr3_aa: CASKAYRMRGNEKLFF; cdr3_nt: TGTGCCAGCAAGGCGTACCGGATGCGCGGTAATGAAAAACTGTTTTTT
clone_size: -; cdr3_length: 15; v_call: TRBV4-3; d_call: TRBD2; j_call: TRBJ2-7; cdr3_aa: CASSQDRTGGYEQYF; cdr3_nt: TGCGCCAGCAGCCAAGATCGGACGGGGGGGTACGAGCAGTACTTC
clone_size: once; cdr3_length: 13; v_call: TRBV10-2; d_call: -; j_call: TRBJ1-6; cdr3_aa: CATRRGTDSPLHF; cdr3_nt: TGCGCCACCCGCCGGGGGACGGATTCACCCCTCCACTTT
clone_size: few; cdr3_length: 13; v_call: TRBV6-5; d_call: -; j_call: TRBJ1-2; cdr3_aa: CASTLSTGYGYTF; cdr3_nt: TGTGCCAGCACCCTCTCGACGGGCTATGGCTACACCTTC
clone_size: -; cdr3_length: 15; v_call: TRBV5-1; d_call: TRBD1; j_call: TRBJ1-1; cdr3_aa: CASSQTTGMNTEAFF; cdr3_nt: TGCGCCAGCAGCCAGACGACAGGGATGAACACTGAAGCTTTCTTT
clone_size: -; cdr3_length: 18; v_call: TRBV7-6; d_call: TRBD1; j_call: TRBJ2-7; cdr3_aa: CASSLVGSGTGGRNEQYF; cdr3_nt: TGTGCCAGCAGCTTGGTGGGCTCCGGGACAGGGGGTCGAAACGAGCAGTACTTC
clone_size: -; cdr3_length: 16; v_call: TRBV18; d_call: -; j_call: TRBJ2-7; cdr3_aa: CASSPLPGATGGEQYF; cdr3_nt: TGTGCCAGCTCACCACTCCCTGGCGCTACAGGCGGCGAGCAGTACTTC
clone_size: -; cdr3_length: 14; v_call: TRBV12-5; d_call: TRBD1; j_call: TRBJ1-2; cdr3_aa: CASGSGTGLYGYTF; cdr3_nt: TGTGCTAGTGGTTCGGGGACAGGGCTTTATGGCTACACCTTC
clone_size: -; cdr3_length: 13; v_call: TRBV20-1; d_call: -; j_call: TRBJ1-6; cdr3_aa: CSASMQDNSPLHF; cdr3_nt: TGCAGTGCTAGTATGCAGGATAATTCACCCCTCCACTTT
clone_size: -; cdr3_length: 15; v_call: TRBV5-8; d_call: TRBD2; j_call: TRBJ2-3; cdr3_aa: CASSFGGGTTDTQYF; cdr3_nt: TGTGCCAGCAGCTTCGGGGGGGGGACAACAGATACGCAGTATTTT
clone_size: -; cdr3_length: 16; v_call: TRBV6-2/TRBV6-3; d_call: -; j_call: TRBJ2-3; cdr3_aa: CASSYITGTYTDTQYF; cdr3_nt: TGTGCCAGCAGTTACATAACAGGGACCTACACAGATACGCAGTATTTT
clone_size: once; cdr3_length: 13; v_call: TRBV18; d_call: -; j_call: TRBJ2-7; cdr3_aa: CASSPPNTYEQYF; cdr3_nt: TGTGCCAGCTCACCACCTAATACCTACGAGCAGTACTTC
clone_size: -; cdr3_length: 14; v_call: TRBV5-1; d_call: TRBD2; j_call: TRBJ2-3; cdr3_aa: CASSSGLAPDTQYF; cdr3_nt: TGCGCCAGCAGCTCCGGACTAGCCCCAGATACGCAGTATTTT
clone_size: -; cdr3_length: 10; v_call: TRBV28; d_call: -; j_call: TRBJ2-7; cdr3_aa: CASSYREQYF; cdr3_nt: TGTGCCAGCAGTTATCGCGAGCAGTACTTC
clone_size: -; cdr3_length: 11; v_call: TRBV29-1; d_call: -; j_call: TRBJ2-7; cdr3_aa: CSVAGRGEQYF; cdr3_nt: TGCAGCGTGGCAGGGCGGGGCGAGCAGTACTTC
clone_size: -; cdr3_length: 14; v_call: TRBV6-5; d_call: -; j_call: TRBJ2-2; cdr3_aa: CASKPHGYTGELFF; cdr3_nt: TGTGCCAGCAAACCACACGGGTACACCGGGGAGCTGTTTTTT